The T cell receptor (beta chain) described here comes from a study of blood T cell repertoires in COVID-19. Study summary: Spain, Italy and the United States supplied samples that represented acute and convalescent COVID-19.

CDR3 length equals 16 residues. Authors' processing steps: The assay estimated nucleated cells by amplifying reference gene primers. TCRdb's copy holds only in-frame clones and misses some; the assay was immunoSEQ multiplex PCR. D and trimming come from the DNA, and the V and J calls and clone size come from that table. The sample has approximately 200,000 clones, about 81% seen once. The V call is TRBV12-2, the J call TRBJ2-1; the table assigns TRBD1, which was not confirmed against the DNA. TRBV12-2 is listed as a pseudogene. This clonotype was sampled from a woman older than 75 with COVID-19, enrolled during active disease. Sequenced sample: peripheral blood. CDR3 sequence: CASRFRGDSSYNEQFF. The CDR3, as DNA: TGTGCAAGTCGCTTCCGTGGGGACAGCTCCTACAATGAGCAGTTCTTC.